The T cell receptor (beta chain) under discussion was sequenced for a study of cytomegalovirus exposure and HLA in healthy donors (dated by TCRdb to 2016 to 2017). Study-level background: An earlier analysis of several hundred of the donors reported 276 Gb of sequence data and 117 million unique TCR beta sequences obtained from approximately 180 million T cells. Roughly 300 gigabases of sequencing data and 70 million to 85 million unique TCR sequences were included in an early release covering about 600 HLA-typed donors. Of the 300 to 500 genotyped donors, 75% to 85% were placed in the genetic ancestry cluster associated with self-reported Caucasian donors. The study aimed to test whether signatures of past pathogen exposure could be identified by cataloging public T cell receptors. The T cell repertoires of 670 or so subjects were profiled by immunosequencing and related to cytomegalovirus serostatus. A separate validation cohort of roughly 130 different subjects was used in addition to the approximately 670-subject first cohort. To predict cytomegalovirus infection status, the study brought together high-throughput TCR immunosequencing, statistical association of individual TCRs with disease status, and machine learning. A later analysis re-examined previously published TCR beta repertoires from roughly 650 donors and added high-resolution HLA genotyping to investigate patterns of TCR occurrence. In the later analysis, no new phenotypic data were used to find candidate immune exposures; instead, reliance was placed on TCR beta sequences and their occurrence across donors. An earlier analysis of about 600 of the donors used high-throughput TCR beta sequencing to judge whether each TCR beta V gene segment behaved as functional or pseudogenic. Donor age, sex, ethnicity and CMV serostatus were collected together with the repertoire data. A later genetic analysis used genome-wide SNP genotypes for about 65% of the roughly 670 donors, treating that subset as a discovery cohort. All discovery cohort repertoires had been generated on a single sequencing platform. Class I and class II HLA loci were covered by the typing at four-digit resolution. The number of donors typed differed by locus, with about 629-630 for A, B, C, DRB1 and DQB1, around 520 for DQA1, 600 to 610 for DPA1, and 450 to 480 for DPB1. Because of strong linkage in the cohort, four or five DR-DQ haplotypes were treated as single units for association and clustering. Among roughly 400 genotyped donors of the cohort, an average of 235,054 unique TCR beta nucleotide sequences were sequenced per donor, about a sixth of them non-productive. What the research found in general, with its limitations: A cluster of highly shared sequence variants was judged likely to be a technical artifact of the sequencing pipeline. Linkage disequilibrium might explain the correlated functional status among segregating V segments, but an unknown experimental factor could not be excluded. Immune exposure information for the cohort was limited to CMV serostatus. It was suggested by the authors that the approach could potentially be generalized to other disease states and immunological phenotypes. Across donors, most TCR sequences were observed very rarely, whereas some public TCRs were present in many individuals. Three of the identified cytomegalovirus-associated TCR beta chains were confirmed in vitro to be specific for cytomegalovirus antigens. A later analysis found that HLA-associated TCR beta chains were more clonally expanded and had lower generation probabilities than equally common non-associated chains. In an earlier analysis of under 600 of the donors, most TCR beta V segments were observed in productive rearrangements about 87% or about 30% of the time, broadly matching IMGT annotations. According to a later analysis, TCR association rates differed among HLA loci, with DRB1 alleles showing the most associated TCRs and HLA-C alleles showing the fewest. Because the 87-base-pair reads could not distinguish some IMGT-functional V segments, including TRBV6-2 and TRBV6-3, those segments were excluded. According to a later analysis, most CMV-associated TCR beta chains appeared to be HLA-restricted, and the HLA associations seemed to be driven largely by CMV exposure. At a false discovery rate of 0.05, a later analysis linked around 15,000 TCR beta sequences to specific HLA alleles. Only TCR beta chains were sequenced in this cohort, and the absence of alpha or paired-chain data limited detectable features. A further reported finding was that TCR beta sequences accurately predicted the HLA-A and HLA-B alleles for most subjects in the first cohort. Because counts were too low, seventeen rarely observed V segments, including chromosome 9 orphons, were left out of the earlier analysis of some 600 of the donors. Because HLA typing was unavailable for some donors at each locus, only the typed subset was used in association tests. In both the original and validation cohorts, the classifier was reported to diagnose cytomegalovirus status with high specificity and sensitivity. The study gave a list of more than 150 TCR beta chains associated with cytomegalovirus. When HLA alleles, especially DR and DQ, strongly co-occurred, attributing TCR associations to individual alleles was difficult. An association between a missense DCLRE1C variant and V-gene and J-gene trimming of TCR beta chains was found in a later genetic analysis and replicated in an independent cohort. According to a later analysis, parvovirus B19, influenza, CMV and Epstein-Barr virus appeared linked to several top co-occurrence clusters. The presence/absence analyses assumed that sequencing depth was roughly uniform across donors, and that assumption may not be true. Compared with the 666-donor mean, donors in an Asian-associated ancestry cluster had fewer N-insertions in productive TCRs, according to a later genetic analysis.

The germline V gene sets CDR1 to SGHTA and CDR2 to FQGNSA. The CDR3 has 14 amino acids, counting the end cysteine and phenylalanine. Only the CDR3 part of the read is kept: 42 bases, read in frame from the first base. Trimmed from V: 3 bases; trimmed from J: 6 bases; junction bases lacking a gene match: 5. On this clone itself: The antigen this receptor binds is unknown. No base-level quality is on record; no much larger clone is a single base apart.

Libraries were made using the immunoSEQ multiplex PCR assay. For the multiplex PCR, a mixture combining 60 forward primers for TCR Vbeta segments and 13 reverse primers for TCR Jbeta segments was used. A multiplex PCR assay on genomic DNA amplified the CDR3 region of rearranged TCR beta genes. Amplified TCR beta libraries were sequenced as 87-base-pair reads on the Illumina HiSeq System. The original methods were these. Across the 670 or so repertoires, a later analysis counted approximately 83 million unique TCR beta chains, approximately 12 million of which were shared by at least two donors. A nearest-neighbor algorithm error-corrected the raw reads and collapsed the reads into unique sequences, merging closely related sequences to remove PCR and sequencing errors. V, D and J gene segments were assigned by aligning CDR3 sequences to IMGT reference sequences. Each retained sequence needed at least a six-nucleotide match to both a V gene segment and a J gene segment. Rearrangements were called productive when the CDR3 lacked stop codons and stayed in frame with V and J; all others were non-productive. Following IMGT convention, CDR3 was defined as the stretch from the second conserved V-encoded cysteine up to the conserved J-encoded phenylalanine. In an earlier analysis of 550 to 650 of the donors, sequences lacking an unambiguous match to a single V gene segment were excluded. An earlier analysis of 550 to 650 of the donors classified V segments as functional when productive rearrangements were above 56.7% and as segregating when the standard deviation between donors was above 5%. A statistical classification framework was developed to diagnose cytomegalovirus status using the catalog of TCR beta chain sequences. V and J gene assignment, in a later analysis, came from comparing TCR nucleotide sequences with IMGT/GENE-DB human TR gene sequences. Using the TCRdist pipeline, a later analysis assigned CDR3 sequences along with most-parsimonious VDJ recombination scenarios. In a later analysis, each TCR beta chain was defined by its CDR3 amino acid sequence together with its V-gene family, and reads lacking a unique V-gene family were excluded. In a later analysis, a few hundred highly shared, low-generation-probability nucleotide sequences were removed to address suspected cross-contamination and a sequencing artifact. In a later analysis, a clonal expansion index was calculated for each public chain from normalized within-repertoire ranks of inferred template counts. In a later analysis, generation probabilities were computed using a VDJ recombination model fitted to out-of-frame rearrangements, and the results were checked against IGoR. In a later analysis, hypergeometric tests were used to score TCR-TCR, TCR-HLA and TCR-CMV co-occurrence, with a repertoire-size bias correction applied to TCR pairs. In a later analysis, false discovery rates were estimated by permuting HLA or CMV assignments 20 times. In a later analysis, co-occurring TCRs were grouped with DBSCAN, and TCRdist sequence similarity was added when clustering was performed within HLA-allele-positive subsets. Co-occurrence clustering excluded repertoires with fewer than 30,000 or more than 120,000 public chains, plus five with anomalous nucleotide sharing. TCRdb limited this immuneACCESS table to in-frame rearrangements with V and J called. A share of clones is missing; checked studies link under half to unresolved V genes, and the rest is unexplained. Clonal size and the V and J genes are those of that table, whereas D and trimming came from the DNA. This sample holds about 140,000 clones; roughly four fifths were observed only once. The ten largest clones add up to more than 9.5% of the sample.

The cohort consisted of 666 healthy bone marrow donors. All cohort members were sampled while nominally healthy, although unrecorded immune exposures were likely present. The donor was CMV seropositive and was included in the group of 250 to 300 seropositive cohort members. A peripheral blood sample was provided by each donor, and peripheral blood mononuclear cells were used for TCR beta sequencing. Genomic DNA was extracted from the blood cell samples with the Qiagen DNeasy Blood Extraction Kit. This sequence uses TRBV7-2 and TRBJ1-5, and TRBD1 aligns with 7 junction nucleotides. Sequenced sample: PBMCs. This TCR came from an older woman in good health and CMV-seropositive. This receptor carries the CDR3 CASSLGDRAQPQHF. The sequenced DNA: TGTGCCAGCAGCTTGGGTGACAGGGCTCAGCCCCAGCATTTT.